This is a list of T cell receptor beta chains from one sample in a study of lymphopenia after photon versus proton radiotherapy. Data came from immunoSEQ multiplex PCR; TCRdb stores just in-frame clones and leaves some out. The repertoire includes around 150,000 clones, 80% to 90% of them detected once, and around 4.7% sits in the top ten. The sequencing used peripheral blood, collected from a patient treated with photon-based radiotherapy. These receptors originate from a man in his fifties or sixties with gastric cancer. The CDR3 runs from the conserved cysteine through the conserved F or W. The order of the fields is J gene, V gene, clone size, D gene, CDR3 DNA, CDR3 protein. D genes are given only for firm matches. The listing skips clone size in some rows; elsewhere it reads once, few, many or a size class.

j_gene: TRBJ2-3; v_gene: TRBV28; abundance: -; d_gene: -; CDR3nt: TGTGCCAGCAGAGGAACCCACGGGGTGGATACGCAGTATTTT; CDR3aa: CASRGTHGVDTQYF
j_gene: TRBJ1-5; v_gene: TRBV5-1; abundance: -; d_gene: -; CDR3nt: TGCGCCAGCAGCTTGGATGGCAACGGCAATCAGCCCCAGCATTTT; CDR3aa: CASSLDGNGNQPQHF
j_gene: TRBJ2-1; v_gene: TRBV5-4; abundance: once; d_gene: TRBD2; CDR3nt: TGTGCCAGCAGCGGGGGGACTAGCGGGTACAATGAGCAGTTCTTC; CDR3aa: CASSGGTSGYNEQFF
j_gene: TRBJ2-7; v_gene: TRBV6-6; abundance: -; d_gene: -; CDR3nt: TGTGCCAGCAGTTACGGACAGCGCTACGAGCAGTACTTC; CDR3aa: CASSYGQRYEQYF
j_gene: TRBJ2-1; v_gene: TRBV2; abundance: -; d_gene: TRBD2; CDR3nt: TGTGCCAGCAGTGCCGGAGCGGGGTCGGAGTTCTTC; CDR3aa: CASSAGAGSEFF
j_gene: TRBJ2-1; v_gene: TRBV6-5; abundance: -; d_gene: TRBD2; CDR3nt: TGTGCCACTTCGACTAGCGGGAGTCCAAATGAGCAGTTCTTC; CDR3aa: CATSTSGSPNEQFF
j_gene: TRBJ2-1; v_gene: TRBV15; abundance: -; d_gene: TRBD2; CDR3nt: TGTGCCACCAGCAGAGATGTTGCGGGAGGGTACAATGAGCAGTTCTTC; CDR3aa: CATSRDVAGGYNEQFF
j_gene: TRBJ2-1; v_gene: TRBV4-1; abundance: -; d_gene: -; CDR3nt: TGCGCCAGCAGCCAAGCCCCGGGGACGGGAGCGGTCTTC; CDR3aa: CASSQAPGTGAVF
j_gene: TRBJ2-3; v_gene: TRBV27; abundance: -; d_gene: -; CDR3nt: TGTGCCAGCAGTTTAAGTAGTATACCCACAGATACGCAGTATTTT; CDR3aa: CASSLSSIPTDTQYF
j_gene: TRBJ1-1; v_gene: TRBV29-1; abundance: -; d_gene: -; CDR3nt: TGCAGTTCTCGGGGAGATGAAGCTTTCTTT; CDR3aa: CSSRGDEAFF
j_gene: TRBJ2-7; v_gene: TRBV30; abundance: -; d_gene: -; CDR3nt: TGTGCCTGGAGTTCTGACTACTACGAGCAGTACTTC; CDR3aa: CAWSSDYYEQYF
j_gene: TRBJ2-1; v_gene: TRBV12-2; abundance: -; d_gene: -; CDR3nt: TGTGCAAGTCGCCCTGGACTAGCGGGAGACAATGAGCAGTTCTTC; CDR3aa: CASRPGLAGDNEQFF
j_gene: TRBJ2-6; v_gene: TRBV29-1; abundance: -; d_gene: -; CDR3nt: TGCAGCGTTGCAGGCTCTGGGGCCAACGTCCTGACTTTC; CDR3aa: CSVAGSGANVLTF
j_gene: TRBJ2-2; v_gene: TRBV5-6; abundance: -; d_gene: TRBD2; CDR3nt: TGTGCCAGCAGCCGCCGGACTAGATCGAACACCGGGGAGCTGTTTTTT; CDR3aa: CASSRRTRSNTGELFF
j_gene: TRBJ1-2; v_gene: TRBV5-1; abundance: -; d_gene: TRBD1; CDR3nt: TGCGCCAGCAGCTTGGCTCCGGGACAGGGTTTCGGTGGCTACACCTTC; CDR3aa: CASSLAPGQGFGGYTF
j_gene: TRBJ2-7; v_gene: TRBV10-3; abundance: -; d_gene: TRBD2; CDR3nt: TGTGCCACCAGGACTAGCGGGATAGAGGAGCAGTACTTC; CDR3aa: CATRTSGIEEQYF
j_gene: TRBJ1-5; v_gene: TRBV11-2; abundance: -; d_gene: -; CDR3nt: TGTGCCAGCAGCTTAGATCTTGCCCAGCCCCAGCATTTT; CDR3aa: CASSLDLAQPQHF
j_gene: TRBJ1-2; v_gene: TRBV30; abundance: -; d_gene: -; CDR3nt: TGTGCCTGGAAGGGCAGGATCTATGGCTACACCTTC; CDR3aa: CAWKGRIYGYTF
j_gene: TRBJ2-5; v_gene: TRBV7-6; abundance: -; d_gene: -; CDR3nt: TGTGCCAGCAGCAGCTACCGGGACTTAAAAGAGACCCAGTACTTC; CDR3aa: CASSSYRDLKETQYF
j_gene: TRBJ2-1; v_gene: TRBV11-3; abundance: -; d_gene: TRBD2; CDR3nt: TGTGCCAGCAGCTTTAGGGCTAGCGGGTCTATGTCCAGCTCCTACAATGAGCAGTTCTTC; CDR3aa: CASSFRASGSMSSSYNEQFF